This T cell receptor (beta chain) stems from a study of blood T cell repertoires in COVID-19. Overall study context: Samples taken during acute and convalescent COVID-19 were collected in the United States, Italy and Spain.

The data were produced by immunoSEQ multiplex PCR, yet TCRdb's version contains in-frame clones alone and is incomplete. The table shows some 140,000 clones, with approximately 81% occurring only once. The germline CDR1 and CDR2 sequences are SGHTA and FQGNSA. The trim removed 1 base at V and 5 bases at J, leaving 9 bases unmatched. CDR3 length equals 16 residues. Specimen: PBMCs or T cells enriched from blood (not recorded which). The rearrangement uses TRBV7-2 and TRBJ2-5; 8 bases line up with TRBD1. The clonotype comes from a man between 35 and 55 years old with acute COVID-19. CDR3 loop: CASSLDQGAGRETQYF. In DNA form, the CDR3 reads TGTGCCAGCAGCTTAGATCAGGGGGCCGGGCGGGAGACCCAGTACTTC.